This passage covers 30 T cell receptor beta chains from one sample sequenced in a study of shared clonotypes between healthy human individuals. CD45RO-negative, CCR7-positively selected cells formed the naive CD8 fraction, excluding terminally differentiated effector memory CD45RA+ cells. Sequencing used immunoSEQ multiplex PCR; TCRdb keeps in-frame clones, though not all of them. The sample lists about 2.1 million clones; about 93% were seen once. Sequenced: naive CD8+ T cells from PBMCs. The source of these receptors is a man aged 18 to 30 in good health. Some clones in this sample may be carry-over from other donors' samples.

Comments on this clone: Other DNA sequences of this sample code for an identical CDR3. Here the CDR3 DNA reads TGTGCCAGCAGCGGAAGGTCCTCCTACGAGCAGTACTTC. Translation gives CASSGRSSYEQYF. The chain is built from TRBV11-3 and TRBJ2-7; the D is unclear. Germline loops: CDR1 SGHNT, CDR2 YENEEA. The V gene lost 5 bases and the J gene lost 0 bases, with 8 bases spanning the gap. This CDR3 region has 13 residues.

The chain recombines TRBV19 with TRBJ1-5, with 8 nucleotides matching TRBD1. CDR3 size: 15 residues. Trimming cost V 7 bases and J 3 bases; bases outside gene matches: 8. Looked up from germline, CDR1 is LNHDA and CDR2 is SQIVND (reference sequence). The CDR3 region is CASMGTGVDNQPQHF. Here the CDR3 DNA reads TGTGCCAGTATGGGGACAGGAGTGGACAATCAGCCCCAGCATTTT.

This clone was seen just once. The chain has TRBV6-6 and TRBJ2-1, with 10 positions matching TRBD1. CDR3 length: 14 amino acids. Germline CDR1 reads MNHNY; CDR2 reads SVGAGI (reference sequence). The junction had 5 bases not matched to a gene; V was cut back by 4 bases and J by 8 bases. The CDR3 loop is CASSSGTGDYEQFF. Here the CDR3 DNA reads TGTGCCAGCAGTTCCGGGACAGGGGATTATGAGCAGTTCTTC.

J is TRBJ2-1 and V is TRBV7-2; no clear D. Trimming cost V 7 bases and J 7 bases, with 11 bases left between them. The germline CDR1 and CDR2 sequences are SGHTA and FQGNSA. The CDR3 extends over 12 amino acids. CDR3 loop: CASTPRVNEQFF. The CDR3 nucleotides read TGTGCCAGCACCCCCCGGGTGAATGAGCAGTTCTTC.

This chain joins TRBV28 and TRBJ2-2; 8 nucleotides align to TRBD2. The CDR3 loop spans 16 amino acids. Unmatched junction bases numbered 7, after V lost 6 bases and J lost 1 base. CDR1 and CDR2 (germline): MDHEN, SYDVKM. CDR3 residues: CASRPPGLGNTGELFF. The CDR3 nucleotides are TGTGCCAGCAGGCCGCCGGGACTAGGGAACACCGGGGAGCTGTTTTTT.

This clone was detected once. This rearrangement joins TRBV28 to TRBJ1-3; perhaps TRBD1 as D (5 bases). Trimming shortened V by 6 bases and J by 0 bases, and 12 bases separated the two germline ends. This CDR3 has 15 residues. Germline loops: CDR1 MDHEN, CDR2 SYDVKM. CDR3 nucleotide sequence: TGTGCCAGCAGATCCGGGACTTCCTCTGGAAACACCATATATTTT. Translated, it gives CASRSGTSSGNTIYF.

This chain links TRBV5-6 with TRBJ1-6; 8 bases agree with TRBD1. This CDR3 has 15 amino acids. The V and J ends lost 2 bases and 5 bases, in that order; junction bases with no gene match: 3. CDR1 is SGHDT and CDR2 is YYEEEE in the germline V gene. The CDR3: CASSLAGGNNSPLHF. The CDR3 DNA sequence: TGTGCCAGCAGCTTAGCAGGGGGCAATAATTCACCCCTCCACTTT. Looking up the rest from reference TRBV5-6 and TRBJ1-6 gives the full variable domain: DAGVTQSPTHLIKTRGQQVTLRCSPKSGHDTVSWYQQALGQGPQFIFQYYEEEERQRGNFPDRFSGHQFPNYSSELNVNALLLGDSALYLCASSLAGGNNSPLHFGNGTRLTVT.

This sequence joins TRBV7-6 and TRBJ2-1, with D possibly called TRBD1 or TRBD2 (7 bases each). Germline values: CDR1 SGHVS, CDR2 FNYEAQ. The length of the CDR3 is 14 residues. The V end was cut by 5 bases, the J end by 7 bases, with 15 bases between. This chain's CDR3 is CASSPSGGGNEQFF. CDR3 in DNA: TGTGCCAGCAGCCCGTCAGGGGGGGGAAATGAGCAGTTCTTC.

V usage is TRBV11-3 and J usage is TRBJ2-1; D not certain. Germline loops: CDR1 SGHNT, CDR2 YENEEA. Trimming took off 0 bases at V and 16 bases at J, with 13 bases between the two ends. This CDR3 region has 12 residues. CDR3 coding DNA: TGTGCCAGCAGCTTAGATAACGCCCCTGAATTCTTC. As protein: CASSLDNAPEFF.

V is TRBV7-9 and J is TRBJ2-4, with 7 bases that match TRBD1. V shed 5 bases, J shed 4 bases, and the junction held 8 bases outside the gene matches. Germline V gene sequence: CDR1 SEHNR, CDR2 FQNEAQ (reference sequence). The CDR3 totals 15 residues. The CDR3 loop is CASSPEGQLKNIQYF. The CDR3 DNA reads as TGTGCCAGCAGCCCTGAGGGACAGCTTAAAAACATTCAGTACTTC. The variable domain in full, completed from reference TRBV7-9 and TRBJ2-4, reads DTGVSQNPRHKITKRGQNVTFRCDPISEHNRLYWYRQTLGQGPEFLTYFQNEAQLEKSRLLSDRFSAERPKGSFSTLEIQRTEQGDSAMYLCASSPEGQLKNIQYFGAGTRLSVL.

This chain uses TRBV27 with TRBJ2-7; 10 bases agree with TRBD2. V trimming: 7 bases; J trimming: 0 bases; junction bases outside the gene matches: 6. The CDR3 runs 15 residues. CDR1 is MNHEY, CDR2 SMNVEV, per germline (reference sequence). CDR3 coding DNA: TGTGCCAGCAAGAGCGGGAGGGCCCTCTCCTACGAGCAGTACTTC. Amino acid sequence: CASKSGRALSYEQYF.

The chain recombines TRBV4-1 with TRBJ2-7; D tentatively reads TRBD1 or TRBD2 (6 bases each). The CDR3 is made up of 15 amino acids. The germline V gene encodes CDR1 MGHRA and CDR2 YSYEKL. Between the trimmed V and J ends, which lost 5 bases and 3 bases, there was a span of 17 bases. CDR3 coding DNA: TGCGCCAGCAGCTCCCGGAGGGGGGAAGGCTACGAGCAGTACTTC. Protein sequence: CASSSRRGEGYEQYF.

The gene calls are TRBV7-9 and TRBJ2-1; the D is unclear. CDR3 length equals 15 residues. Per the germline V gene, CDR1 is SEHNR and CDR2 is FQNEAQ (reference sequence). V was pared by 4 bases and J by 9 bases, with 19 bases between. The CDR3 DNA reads TGTGCCAGCAGCTCTCCCCAAGGTTTGGGGATTGAGCAGTTCTTC. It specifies CASSSPQGLGIEQFF.

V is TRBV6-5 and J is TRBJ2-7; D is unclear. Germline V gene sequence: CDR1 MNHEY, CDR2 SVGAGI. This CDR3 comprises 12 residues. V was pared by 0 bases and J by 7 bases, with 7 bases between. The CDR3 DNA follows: TGTGCCAGCAGTTACTCGATGTGGGAGCAGTACTTC. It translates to CASSYSMWEQYF.

CDR3 residues: CASTPPEHNEQFF. CDR3 nucleotides: TGTGCCAGCACCCCCCCTGAACACAATGAGCAGTTCTTC. The chain links TRBV7-9 to TRBJ2-1; no definite D call. The length of the CDR3 is 13 residues. The germline V gene has CDR1 SEHNR and CDR2 FQNEAQ (reference sequence). Deletions cut 7 bases from V and 5 bases from J, with 12 bases between.

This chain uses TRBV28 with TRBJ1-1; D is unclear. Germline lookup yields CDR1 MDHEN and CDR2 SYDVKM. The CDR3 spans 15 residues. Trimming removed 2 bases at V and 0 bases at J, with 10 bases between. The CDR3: CASSLGGPMNTEAFF. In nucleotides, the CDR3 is TGTGCCAGCAGTTTAGGAGGACCCATGAACACTGAAGCTTTCTTT.

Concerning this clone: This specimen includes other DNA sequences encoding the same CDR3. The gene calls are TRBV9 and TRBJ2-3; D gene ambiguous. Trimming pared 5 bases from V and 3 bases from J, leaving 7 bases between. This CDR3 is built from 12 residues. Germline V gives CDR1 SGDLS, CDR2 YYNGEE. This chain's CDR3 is CASSPPTDTQYF. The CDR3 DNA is TGTGCCAGCAGTCCGCCTACAGATACGCAGTATTTT.

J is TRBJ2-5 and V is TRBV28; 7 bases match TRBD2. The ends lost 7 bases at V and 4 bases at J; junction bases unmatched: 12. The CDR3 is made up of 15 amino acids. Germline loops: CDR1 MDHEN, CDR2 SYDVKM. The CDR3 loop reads CASTHRGGGPETQYF. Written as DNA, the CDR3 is TGTGCCAGCACCCACCGTGGGGGAGGGCCAGAGACCCAGTACTTC. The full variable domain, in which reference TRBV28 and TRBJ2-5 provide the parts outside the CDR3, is DVKVTQSSRYLVKRTGEKVFLECVQDMDHENMFWYRQDPGLGLRLIYFSYDVKMKEKGDIPEGYSVSREKKERFSLILESASTNQTSMYLCASTHRGGGPETQYFGPGTRLLVL.

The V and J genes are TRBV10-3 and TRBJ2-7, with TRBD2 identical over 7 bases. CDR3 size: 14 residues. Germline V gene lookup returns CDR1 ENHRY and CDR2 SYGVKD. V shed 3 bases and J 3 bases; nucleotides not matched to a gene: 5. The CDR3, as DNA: TGTGCCATCAGTGACAGCGGGACCGGCTACGAGCAGTACTTC. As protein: CAISDSGTGYEQYF.

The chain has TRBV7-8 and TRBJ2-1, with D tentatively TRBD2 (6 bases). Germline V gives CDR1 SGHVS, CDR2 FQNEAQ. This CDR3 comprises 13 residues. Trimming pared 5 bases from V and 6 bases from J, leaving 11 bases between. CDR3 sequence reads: CASSRDWTNEQFF. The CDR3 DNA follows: TGTGCCAGCAGCAGGGACTGGACCAATGAGCAGTTCTTC.

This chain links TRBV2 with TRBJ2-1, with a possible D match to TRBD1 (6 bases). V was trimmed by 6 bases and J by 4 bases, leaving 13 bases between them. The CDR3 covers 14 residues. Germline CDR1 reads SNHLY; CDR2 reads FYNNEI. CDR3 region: CASRRVGAYNEQFF. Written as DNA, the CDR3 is TGTGCCAGCAGGAGGGTGGGGGCTTACAATGAGCAGTTCTTC.

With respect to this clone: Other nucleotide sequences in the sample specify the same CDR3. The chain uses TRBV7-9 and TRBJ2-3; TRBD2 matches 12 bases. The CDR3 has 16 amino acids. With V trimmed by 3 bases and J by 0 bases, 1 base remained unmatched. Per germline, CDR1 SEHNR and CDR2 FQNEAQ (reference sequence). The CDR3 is CASSLGTSGSTDTQYF. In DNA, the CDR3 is TGTGCCAGCAGCTTGGGGACTAGCGGGAGCACAGATACGCAGTATTTT.

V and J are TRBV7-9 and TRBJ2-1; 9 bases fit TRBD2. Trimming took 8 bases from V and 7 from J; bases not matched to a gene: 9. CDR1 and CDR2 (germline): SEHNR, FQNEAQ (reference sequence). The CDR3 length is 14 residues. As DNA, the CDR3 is TGTGCCAGCGAGCGGGAGGCGGTTACGAATGAGCAGTTCTTC. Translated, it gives CASEREAVTNEQFF. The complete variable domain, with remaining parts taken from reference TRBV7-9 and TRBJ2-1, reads DTGVSQNPRHKITKRGQNVTFRCDPISEHNRLYWYRQTLGQGPEFLTYFQNEAQLEKSRLLSDRFSAERPKGSFSTLEIQRTEQGDSAMYLCASEREAVTNEQFFGPGTRLTVL.

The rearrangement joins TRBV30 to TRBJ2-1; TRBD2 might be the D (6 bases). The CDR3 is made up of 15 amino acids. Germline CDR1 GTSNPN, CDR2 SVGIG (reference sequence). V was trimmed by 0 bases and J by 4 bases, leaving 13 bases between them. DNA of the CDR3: TGTGCCTGGAGTGTCGGTGGGGGGAAGTACAATGAGCAGTTCTTC. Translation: CAWSVGGGKYNEQFF.

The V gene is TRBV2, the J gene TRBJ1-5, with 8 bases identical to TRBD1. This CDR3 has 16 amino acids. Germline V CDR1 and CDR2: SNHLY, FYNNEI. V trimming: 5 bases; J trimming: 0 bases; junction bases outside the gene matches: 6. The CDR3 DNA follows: TGTGCCAGCAGTACCCGACAGGGGTTTAGCAATCAGCCCCAGCATTTT. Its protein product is CASSTRQGFSNQPQHF.

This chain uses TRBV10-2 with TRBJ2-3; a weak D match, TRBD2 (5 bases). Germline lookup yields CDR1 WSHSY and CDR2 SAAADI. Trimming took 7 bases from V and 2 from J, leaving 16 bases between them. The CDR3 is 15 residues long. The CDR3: CASTDGLVPTDTQYF. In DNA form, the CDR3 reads TGCGCCAGCACCGATGGACTGGTTCCCACAGATACGCAGTATTTT.

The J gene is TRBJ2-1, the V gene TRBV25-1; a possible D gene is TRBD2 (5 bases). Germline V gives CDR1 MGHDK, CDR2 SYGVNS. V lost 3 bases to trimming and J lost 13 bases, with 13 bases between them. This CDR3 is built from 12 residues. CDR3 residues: CASSEASGTQFF. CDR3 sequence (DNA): TGTGCCAGCAGTGAGGCGTCGGGAACTCAGTTCTTC. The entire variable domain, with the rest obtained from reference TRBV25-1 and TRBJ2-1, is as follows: EADIYQTPRYLVIGTGKKITLECSQTMGHDKMYWYQQDPGMELHLIHYSYGVNSTEKGDLSSESTVSRIRTEHFPLTLESARPSHTSQYLCASSEASGTQFFGPGTRLTVL.

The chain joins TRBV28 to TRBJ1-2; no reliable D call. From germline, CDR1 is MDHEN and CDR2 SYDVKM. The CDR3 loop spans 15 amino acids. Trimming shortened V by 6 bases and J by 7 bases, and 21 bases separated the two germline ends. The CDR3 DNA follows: TGTGCCAGCAGCCAAGCCCCGACCCCACGCCGTGGCTACACCTTC. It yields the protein CASSQAPTPRRGYTF.

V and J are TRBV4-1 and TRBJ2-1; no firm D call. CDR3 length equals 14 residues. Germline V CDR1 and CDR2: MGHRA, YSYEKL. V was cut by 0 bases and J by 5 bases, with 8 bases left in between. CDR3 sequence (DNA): TGCGCCAGCAGCCAAGATCACAGCAACAATGAGCAGTTCTTC. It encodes CASSQDHSNNEQFF.

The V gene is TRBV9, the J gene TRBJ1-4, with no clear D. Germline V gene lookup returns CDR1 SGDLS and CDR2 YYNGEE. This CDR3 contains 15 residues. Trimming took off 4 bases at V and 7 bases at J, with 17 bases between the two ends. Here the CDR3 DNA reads TGTGCCAGCAGCCCGCGGGTCGTAAAGGGTGAAAAACTGTTTTTT. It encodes CASSPRVVKGEKLFF. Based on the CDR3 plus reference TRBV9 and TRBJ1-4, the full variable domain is DSGVTQTPKHLITATGQRVTLRCSPRSGDLSVYWYQQSLDQGLQFLIQYYNGEERAKGNILERFSAQQFPDLHSELNLSSLELGDSALYFCASSPRVVKGEKLFFGSGTQLSVL.